Listed here are 32 T cell receptor beta chains from one sample, sequenced in a study of blood T cell repertoires in COVID-19. The repertoire was sequenced with immunoSEQ multiplex PCR; TCRdb's copy has only in-frame clones and lacks some. Of around 150,000 clones in the sample, just under 95% were seen once. The sample comprised peripheral blood. These TCRs come from a woman aged 50 to 65 with acute or convalescent COVID-19.

The rearrangement links TRBV4-1 to TRBJ2-5; 7 bases fit TRBD1. Germline CDR1 and CDR2: MGHRA and YSYEKL. V lost 6 bases to trimming and J lost 3 bases; unmatched junction nucleotides: 10. This CDR3 spans 15 amino acids. The CDR3 DNA reads TGCGCCAGCAGACTATCCCGGGACAGAAAAGAGACCCAGTACTTC. It is translated as CASRLSRDRKETQYF.

The gene calls are TRBV19 and TRBJ1-1; possibly TRBD1 for D (6 bases). V was trimmed by 1 base and J by 7 bases, leaving 16 bases between them. The CDR3 has 15 amino acids. Germline values: CDR1 LNHDA, CDR2 SQIVND (reference sequence). The CDR3 nucleotides read TGTGCCAGTAGTATAGCGTGGACAGACCGACATGAAGCTTTCTTT. Protein: CASSIAWTDRHEAFF.

This chain uses TRBV10-3 with TRBJ1-5; possible D gene TRBD1, 5 bases. Germline V CDR1 and CDR2: ENHRY, SYGVKD. With 6 bases removed from V and 5 bases from J, the gap between germline ends came to 11 bases. CDR3 length: 13 amino acids. As DNA, the CDR3 is TGTGCCATCAGGGGACTCGTTGATCAGCCCCAGCATTTT. Its translation is CAIRGLVDQPQHF.

This rearrangement joins TRBV5-4 to TRBJ1-1; D is undetermined. Germline CDR1 reads SGHNT; CDR2 reads YYREEE (reference sequence). The length of the CDR3 is 12 residues. Trimming took 0 bases from V and 2 from J, leaving 2 bases between them. The CDR3 DNA is TGTGCCAGCAGCTTGGCTAACACTGAAGCTTTCTTT. Residues: CASSLANTEAFF.

This sequence joins TRBV27 and TRBJ1-2; 8 bases are a match to TRBD1. Germline CDR1 is MNHEY and CDR2 is SMNVEV (reference sequence). The junction had 5 bases not matched to a gene; V was cut back by 3 bases and J by 8 bases. The CDR3 runs to 13 residues. The CDR3 spells CASSLQGASGYTF. The CDR3, as DNA: TGTGCCAGCAGTTTGCAGGGGGCGTCGGGCTACACCTTC.

This chain links TRBV3-1 (or the pseudogene TRBV3-2) with TRBJ2-2, with D hard to call. The CDR3 is 11 residues long. With 8 bases removed from V and 2 bases from J, the gap between germline ends came to 3 bases. Per germline, CDR1 LGHDT and CDR2 YNNKEL (reference sequence). CDR3 sequence: CASGNTGELFF. The CDR3 DNA is TGTGCCAGCGGCAACACCGGGGAGCTGTTTTTT.

The chain carries TRBV5-5 and TRBJ2-2; perhaps TRBD2 as D (5 bases). This CDR3 is built from 12 residues. V gave up 8 bases and J gave up 7 bases, with 12 bases separating them. Per germline, CDR1 SGHKS and CDR2 YYEKEE (reference sequence). CDR3 DNA: TGTGCCAGTAACCTCGAGGGCGGGGAGCTGTTTTTT. As protein: CASNLEGGELFF.

The chain is built from TRBV28 and TRBJ1-6; perhaps TRBD1 as D (5 bases). Trimming pared 6 bases from V and 7 bases from J, leaving 16 bases between. This CDR3 is built from 15 residues. The germline V gene has CDR1 MDHEN and CDR2 SYDVKM. The CDR3 is CASSPGTKGNSPLHF. CDR3 bases: TGTGCCAGCAGCCCAGGGACTAAAGGGAATTCACCCCTCCACTTT.

The J gene is TRBJ2-5, the V gene TRBV28; 8 positions agree with TRBD1. Germline lookup yields CDR1 MDHEN and CDR2 SYDVKM. The V and J ends lost 6 bases and 5 bases, in that order; junction bases with no gene match: 8. The CDR3 has 14 amino acids. CDR3: CASRKTGVLETQYF. CDR3 DNA: TGTGCCAGCAGAAAGACAGGGGTTTTGGAGACCCAGTACTTC.

The rearrangement joins TRBV9 to TRBJ2-7; TRBD1 matches 11 bases. This CDR3 is 15 amino acids long. Germline V CDR1 and CDR2: SGDLS, YYNGEE. The junction had 5 bases not matched to a gene; V was cut back by 2 bases and J by 4 bases. The CDR3 here is CASSVRGTGGYEQYF. The CDR3 bases are TGTGCCAGCAGCGTCCGTGGGACAGGGGGTTACGAGCAGTACTTC. The full variable domain, rest sourced from reference TRBV9 and TRBJ2-7, is DSGVTQTPKHLITATGQRVTLRCSPRSGDLSVYWYQQSLDQGLQFLIQYYNGEERAKGNILERFSAQQFPDLHSELNLSSLELGDSALYFCASSVRGTGGYEQYFGPGTRLTVT.

This clone was seen once. The J gene is TRBJ1-1, the V gene TRBV5-4, with a tentative D call TRBD1 (6 bases). V lost 4 bases to trimming and J lost 3 bases, with 28 bases between them. The CDR3 consists of 19 residues. Germline values: CDR1 SGHNT, CDR2 YYREEE (reference sequence). The CDR3 spells CASSASRLGAGLEYTEAFF. Here the CDR3 DNA reads TGTGCCAGCAGCGCCAGCAGATTGGGGGCAGGGTTGGAGTACACTGAAGCTTTCTTT.

This rearrangement joins TRBV30 to TRBJ2-3, with 11 bases identical to TRBD2. CDR3 length equals 15 residues. Per the germline V gene, CDR1 is GTSNPN and CDR2 is SVGIG (reference sequence). V trimming: 1 base; J trimming: 0 bases; junction bases outside the gene matches: 0. The CDR3 loop is CAWSGLAGSTDTQYF. In DNA, the CDR3 is TGTGCCTGGAGTGGACTAGCGGGGAGCACAGATACGCAGTATTTT.

A note on this clone: Other DNA sequences in the sample encode the same CDR3. The chain has TRBV30 and TRBJ1-1, with D uncertain. The germline V and J ends were trimmed by 1 base and 1 base, with 7 bases remaining between them. CDR1 is GTSNPN and CDR2 is SVGIG in the germline V gene (reference sequence). The CDR3 totals 13 residues. The DNA of the CDR3 is TGTGCCTGGAGTGCTACAGCGAACACTGAAGCTTTCTTT. It specifies CAWSATANTEAFF.

The chain couples TRBV28 to TRBJ2-2, with a weak D call TRBD2 (5 bases). This CDR3 has 16 amino acids. With 9 bases removed from V and 0 bases from J, the gap between germline ends came to 17 bases. In germline, CDR1 is MDHEN, CDR2 SYDVKM. CDR3 residues: CASTETAETNTGELFF. CDR3 in DNA: TGTGCCAGTACTGAAACAGCGGAAACGAACACCGGGGAGCTGTTTTTT.

The rearrangement links TRBV4-1 to TRBJ1-6; 9 positions agree with TRBD1. Trimming cost V 2 bases and J 10 bases; bases outside gene matches: 6. Germline CDR1 is MGHRA and CDR2 is YSYEKL. The CDR3 consists of 15 residues. The CDR3 loop reads CASSQWGQGQSPLHF. The CDR3 DNA is TGCGCCAGCAGCCAATGGGGACAGGGTCAGTCACCCCTCCACTTT.

V is TRBV27 and J is TRBJ2-5; 9 positions match TRBD1. The CDR3 spans 15 residues. After removal of 1 base from V and 4 bases from J, the junction contained 4 bases not matched to a gene. CDR1 is MNHEY, CDR2 SMNVEV, per germline (reference sequence). CDR3 residues: CASSLLGQGTETQYF. DNA of the CDR3: TGTGCCAGCAGTTTATTGGGACAGGGAACAGAGACCCAGTACTTC.

This clone was counted once. The chain couples TRBV7-9 to TRBJ2-1; a possible D gene is TRBD2 (6 bases). V was cut by 5 bases and J by 5 bases, with 25 bases left in between. CDR1 SEHNR and CDR2 FQNEAQ come from the germline V gene (reference sequence). CDR3 size: 18 residues. CDR3 residues: CASSPQTHGTGLDNEQFF. The CDR3 nucleotides are TGTGCCAGCAGCCCACAAACCCACGGGACGGGACTGGACAATGAGCAGTTCTTC.

This chain uses TRBV5-1 with TRBJ1-4, with TRBD1 as a possible D gene (5 bases). CDR1 and CDR2 from the germline V gene are SGHRS and YFSETQ. V shed 7 bases and J shed 8 bases, with 21 bases lying between them. The CDR3 contains 15 residues. CDR3: CASGQAEGRWEKLFF. DNA of the CDR3: TGCGCCAGCGGGCAGGCGGAGGGACGATGGGAAAAACTGTTTTTT.

The rearrangement uses TRBV4-3 and TRBJ2-1; 8 bases agree with TRBD2. This CDR3 region has 14 residues. Germline V lookup: CDR1 LGHNA, CDR2 YSLEER. The V gene end was trimmed by 1 base and the J gene end by 6 bases; junction bases not matched to a gene: 2. CDR3 sequence reads: CASSQVTSVNEQFF. CDR3 nucleotides: TGCGCCAGCAGCCAAGTGACTAGCGTCAATGAGCAGTTCTTC.

V usage is TRBV25-1 and J usage is TRBJ1-6; D might be TRBD1 (5 bases). This CDR3 contains 14 residues. V lost 3 bases and J lost 3, with 6 bases in between. Germline CDR1 MGHDK, CDR2 SYGVNS. The DNA of the CDR3 is TGTGCCAGCAGTGAGACAGACTATAATTCACCCCTCCACTTT. Amino acids: CASSETDYNSPLHF.

The chain employs TRBV18 and TRBJ1-1; D not certain. Germline V lookup: CDR1 KGHSH, CDR2 LQKENI. CDR3 length equals 15 residues. Trimming removed 0 bases at V and 5 bases at J, with 13 bases between. CDR3 sequence (DNA): TGTGCCAGCTCACCACCGGCCAGGCGGAGGACTGAAGCTTTCTTT. Amino acids: CASSPPARRRTEAFF. Using reference TRBV18 and TRBJ1-1 for the parts outside the CDR3, the full variable domain is NAGVMQNPRHLVRRRGQEARLRCSPMKGHSHVYWYRQLPEEGLKFMVYLQKENIIDESGMPKERFSAEFPKEGPSILRIQQVVRGDSAAYFCASSPPARRRTEAFFGQGTRLTVV.

This chain connects TRBV7-2 to TRBJ1-3; 9 positions match TRBD1. CDR1 is SGHTA and CDR2 is FQGNSA in the germline V gene. This CDR3 has 13 amino acids. Trimming cost V 5 bases and J 7 bases; bases outside gene matches: 3. The CDR3 DNA reads as TGTGCCAGCAGCCGCGACAGGGGGAACACCATATATTTT. Translation gives CASSRDRGNTIYF.

This clone was detected only a few times. The chain combines TRBV25-1 with TRBJ2-1; the match to TRBD2 covers 8 bases. Trimming at V came to 7 bases and at J to 5 bases, leaving 7 bases not matched to a gene. This CDR3 spans 14 amino acids. From germline, CDR1 is MGHDK and CDR2 SYGVNS. This CDR3 reads CASNGREDHNEQFF. The CDR3 nucleotides read TGTGCCAGCAACGGGCGGGAGGACCACAATGAGCAGTTCTTC.

CDR3 nucleotides: TGTGCCAGCTCACCACCGGTAGGAGCTGAAGCTTTCTTT. It encodes CASSPPVGAEAFF. This rearrangement joins TRBV18 to TRBJ1-1; D call uncertain. V was pared by 0 bases and J by 6 bases, with 8 bases between. This CDR3 contains 13 residues. CDR1 and CDR2 (germline): KGHSH, LQKENI.

The chain has TRBV3-1 (or the pseudogene TRBV3-2) and TRBJ1-2, with D perhaps TRBD1 (6 bases). With 0 bases removed from V and 4 bases from J, the gap between germline ends came to 12 bases. Germline CDR1 LGHDT, CDR2 YNNKEL (reference sequence). The CDR3 loop spans 15 amino acids. CDR3 loop: CASSQDLARGYGYTF. CDR3 DNA: TGTGCCAGCAGCCAAGATCTGGCCAGGGGCTATGGCTACACCTTC.

The chain links TRBV3-1 (or the pseudogene TRBV3-2) to TRBJ1-1; 7 nucleotides align to TRBD1. CDR3 length equals 13 residues. Trimming took 6 bases from V and 7 from J; bases not matched to a gene: 8. CDR1 LGHDT and CDR2 YNNKEL come from the germline V gene (reference sequence). The CDR3 region has the DNA TGTGCCAGCAGGACAGGGAAGGTTGGTGAAGCTTTCTTT. This translates into CASRTGKVGEAFF.

This clone was recorded once. V is TRBV28 and J is TRBJ2-7, with D perhaps matching TRBD2 (5 bases). Germline V gene sequence: CDR1 MDHEN, CDR2 SYDVKM. The CDR3 extends over 15 amino acids. V lost 10 bases, J lost 0 bases, and 19 bases lay in between. The CDR3 sequence is CATFKPAGLSYEQYF. In DNA, the CDR3 is TGTGCCACCTTCAAACCGGCGGGCCTCTCCTACGAGCAGTACTTC.

V and J are TRBV3-1 (or the pseudogene TRBV3-2) and TRBJ2-7, with D maybe TRBD2 (6 bases). Germline V CDR1 and CDR2: LGHDT, YNNKEL (reference sequence). V lost 3 bases and J lost 1, with 13 bases in between. This CDR3 has 15 amino acids. CDR3 amino acids: CASSQRGGESYEQYF. For the CDR3, the DNA is TGTGCCAGCAGCCAGCGCGGCGGGGAGTCCTACGAGCAGTACTTC.

This sequence joins TRBV30 and TRBJ1-1, with 7 bases lining up with TRBD1. V was clipped by 4 bases and J by 2 bases; unmatched bases: 10. CDR3 length equals 15 residues. Germline loops: CDR1 GTSNPN, CDR2 SVGIG (reference sequence). The CDR3 bases are TGTGCCTGGACCTATAAGGGGACAGTAAACACTGAAGCTTTCTTT. Its translation is CAWTYKGTVNTEAFF. Full variable domain (missing parts from reference TRBV30 and TRBJ1-1): SQTIHQWPATLVQPVGSPLSLECTVEGTSNPNLYWYRQAAGRGLQLLFYSVGIGQISSEVPQNLSASRPQDRQFILSSKKLLLSDSGFYLCAWTYKGTVNTEAFFGQGTRLTVV.

The V and J genes are TRBV5-1 and TRBJ2-3, with a possible D match to TRBD2 (7 bases). Germline V gives CDR1 SGHRS, CDR2 YFSETQ. V gave up 5 bases and J gave up 5 bases, with 15 bases separating them. The CDR3 is 14 residues long. CDR3 nucleotides: TGCGCCAGCAGGAGGGGGAGCGGGGAAGATACGCAGTATTTT. It is translated as CASRRGSGEDTQYF.

The chain recombines TRBV19 with TRBJ1-1; no definite D call. Germline-derived CDR1 and CDR2 are LNHDA and SQIVND (reference sequence). CDR3 length equals 17 residues. Trimming removed 5 bases from V and 0 bases from J, with 19 bases in between. CDR3: CASSSYPGLSVNTEAFF. CDR3 bases: TGTGCCAGTAGTTCCTACCCCGGACTGTCTGTGAACACTGAAGCTTTCTTT.

J is TRBJ1-1 and V is TRBV28; no reliable D call. The germline V gene encodes CDR1 MDHEN and CDR2 SYDVKM. CDR3 length: 11 amino acids. V lost 6 bases, J lost 9 bases, and 11 bases lay in between. The CDR3 DNA follows: TGTGCCAGCAGAAGGGAGTTTAAAGCTTTCTTT. The encoded protein is CASRREFKAFF.